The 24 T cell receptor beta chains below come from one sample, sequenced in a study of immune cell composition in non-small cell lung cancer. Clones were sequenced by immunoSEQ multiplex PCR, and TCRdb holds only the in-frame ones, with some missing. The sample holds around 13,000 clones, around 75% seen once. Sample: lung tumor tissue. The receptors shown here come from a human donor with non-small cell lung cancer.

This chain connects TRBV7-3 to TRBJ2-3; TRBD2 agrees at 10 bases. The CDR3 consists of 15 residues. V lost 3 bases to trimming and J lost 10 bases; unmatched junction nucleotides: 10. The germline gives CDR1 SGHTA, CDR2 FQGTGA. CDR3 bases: TGTGCCAGCAGCTTCACAGCGACTAGCGGGTCGCCGCAGTATTTT. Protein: CASSFTATSGSPQYF.

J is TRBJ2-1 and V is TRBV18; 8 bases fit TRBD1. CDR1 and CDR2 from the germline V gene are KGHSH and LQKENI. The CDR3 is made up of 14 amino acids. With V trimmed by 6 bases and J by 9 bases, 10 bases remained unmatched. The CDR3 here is CASSETGAGVEQFF. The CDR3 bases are TGTGCCAGCTCTGAGACAGGGGCTGGTGTTGAGCAGTTCTTC.

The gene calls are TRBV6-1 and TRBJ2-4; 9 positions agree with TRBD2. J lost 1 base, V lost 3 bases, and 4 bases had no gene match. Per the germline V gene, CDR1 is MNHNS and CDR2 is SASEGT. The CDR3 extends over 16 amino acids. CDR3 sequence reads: CASSDPGLAAKNIQYF. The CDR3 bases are TGTGCCAGCAGTGACCCCGGACTAGCGGCCAAAAACATTCAGTACTTC.

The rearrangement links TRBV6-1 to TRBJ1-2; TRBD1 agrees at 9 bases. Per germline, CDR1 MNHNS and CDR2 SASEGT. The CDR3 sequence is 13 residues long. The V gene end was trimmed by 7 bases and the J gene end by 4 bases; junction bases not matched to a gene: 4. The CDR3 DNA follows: TGTGCCAGCACTTTGACAGGGGGCTATGGCTACACCTTC. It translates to CASTLTGGYGYTF.

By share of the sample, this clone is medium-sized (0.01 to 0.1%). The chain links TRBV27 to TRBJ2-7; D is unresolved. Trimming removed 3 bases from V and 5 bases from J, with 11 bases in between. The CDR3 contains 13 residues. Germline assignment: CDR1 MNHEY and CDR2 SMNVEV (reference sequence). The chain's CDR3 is CASSLRNYNEQYF. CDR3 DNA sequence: TGTGCCAGCAGTTTGAGGAACTACAACGAGCAGTACTTC.

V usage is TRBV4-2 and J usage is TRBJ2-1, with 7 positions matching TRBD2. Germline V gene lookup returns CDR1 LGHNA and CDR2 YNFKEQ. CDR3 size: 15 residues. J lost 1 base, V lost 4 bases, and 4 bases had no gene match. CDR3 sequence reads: CASSPREGSYNEQFF. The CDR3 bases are TGTGCCAGCAGCCCCAGGGAGGGGTCCTACAATGAGCAGTTCTTC.

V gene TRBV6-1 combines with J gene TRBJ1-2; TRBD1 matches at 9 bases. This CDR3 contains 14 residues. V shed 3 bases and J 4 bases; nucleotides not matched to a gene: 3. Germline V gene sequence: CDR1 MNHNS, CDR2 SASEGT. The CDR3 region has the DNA TGTGCCAGCAGTGAGGGGACAGGGATCTATGGCTACACCTTC. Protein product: CASSEGTGIYGYTF.

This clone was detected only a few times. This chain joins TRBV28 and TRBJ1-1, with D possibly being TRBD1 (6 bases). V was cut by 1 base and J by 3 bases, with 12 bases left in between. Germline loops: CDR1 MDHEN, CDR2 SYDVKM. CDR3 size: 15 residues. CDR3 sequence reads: CASSLYTGRDTEAFF. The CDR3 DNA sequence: TGTGCCAGCAGTTTATACACAGGGCGAGACACTGAAGCTTTCTTT.

The CDR3 DNA sequence: TGTGCCAGCAGCTTAGGAGGGACTAGCCAGCAGTTCTTC. Its translation: CASSLGGTSQQFF. The V and J genes are TRBV7-3 and TRBJ2-1, with 9 nucleotides matching TRBD2. This CDR3 contains 13 residues. Germline V gene data show CDR1 as SGHTA and CDR2 as FQGTGA. The V segment lost 2 bases and the J segment 11 bases; nucleotides outside the gene matches: 4.

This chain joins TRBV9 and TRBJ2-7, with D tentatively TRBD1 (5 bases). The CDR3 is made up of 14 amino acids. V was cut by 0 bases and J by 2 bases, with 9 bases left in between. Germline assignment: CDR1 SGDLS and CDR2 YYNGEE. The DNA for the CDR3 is TGTGCCAGCAGCGTAGGTACAGGACCCTACGAGCAGTACTTC. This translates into CASSVGTGPYEQYF.

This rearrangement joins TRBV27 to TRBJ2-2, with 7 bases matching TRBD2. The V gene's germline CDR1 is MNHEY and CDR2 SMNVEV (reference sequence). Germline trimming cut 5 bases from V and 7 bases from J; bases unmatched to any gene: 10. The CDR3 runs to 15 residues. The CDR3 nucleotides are TGTGCCAGCAGTCCTCGGGGAGGGCAAGGCGGGGAGCTGTTTTTT. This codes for CASSPRGGQGGELFF.

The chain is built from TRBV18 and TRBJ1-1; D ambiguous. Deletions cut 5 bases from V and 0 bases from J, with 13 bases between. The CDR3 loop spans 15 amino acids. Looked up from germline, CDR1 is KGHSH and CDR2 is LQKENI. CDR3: CASSMFGSLNTEAFF. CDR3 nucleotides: TGTGCCAGCTCAATGTTTGGGAGTCTGAACACTGAAGCTTTCTTT.

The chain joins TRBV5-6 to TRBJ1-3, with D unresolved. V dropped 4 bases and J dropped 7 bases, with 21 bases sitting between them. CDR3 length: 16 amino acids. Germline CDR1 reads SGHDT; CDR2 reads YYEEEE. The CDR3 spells CASSHTGSGSSNTIYF. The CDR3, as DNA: TGTGCCAGCAGCCACACCGGGAGTGGTTCTTCGAACACCATATATTTT.

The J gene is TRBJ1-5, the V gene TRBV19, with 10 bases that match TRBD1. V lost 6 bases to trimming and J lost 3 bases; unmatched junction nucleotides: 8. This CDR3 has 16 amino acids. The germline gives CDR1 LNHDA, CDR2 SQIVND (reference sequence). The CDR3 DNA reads TGTGCCAGTAGCAGACGACAGGGGGCTTACAATCAGCCCCAGCATTTT. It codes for CASSRRQGAYNQPQHF.

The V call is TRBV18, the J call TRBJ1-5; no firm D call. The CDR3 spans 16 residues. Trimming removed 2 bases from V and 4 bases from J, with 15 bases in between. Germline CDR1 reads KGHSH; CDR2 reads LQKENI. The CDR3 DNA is TGTGCCAGCTCACCATCAGCAAACAGTAATAATCAGCCCCAGCATTTT. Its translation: CASSPSANSNNQPQHF.

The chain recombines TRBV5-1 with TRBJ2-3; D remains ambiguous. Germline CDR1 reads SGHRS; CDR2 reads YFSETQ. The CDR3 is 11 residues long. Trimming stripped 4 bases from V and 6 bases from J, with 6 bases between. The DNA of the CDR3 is TGCGCCAGCAGCCAGAGGGATACGCAGTATTTT. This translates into CASSQRDTQYF.

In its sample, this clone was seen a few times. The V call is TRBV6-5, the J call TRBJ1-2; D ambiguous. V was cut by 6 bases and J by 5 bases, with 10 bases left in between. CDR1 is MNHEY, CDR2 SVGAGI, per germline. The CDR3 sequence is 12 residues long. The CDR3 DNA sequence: TGTGCCAGCAGAGCAGGAGGGTATGGCTACACCTTC. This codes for CASRAGGYGYTF.

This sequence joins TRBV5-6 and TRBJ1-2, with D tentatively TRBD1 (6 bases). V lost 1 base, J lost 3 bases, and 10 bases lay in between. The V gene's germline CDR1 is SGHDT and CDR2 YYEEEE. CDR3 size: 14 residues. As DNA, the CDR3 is TGTGCCAGCAGCTTGTTTGCAGGGGACTATGGCTACACCTTC. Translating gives CASSLFAGDYGYTF.

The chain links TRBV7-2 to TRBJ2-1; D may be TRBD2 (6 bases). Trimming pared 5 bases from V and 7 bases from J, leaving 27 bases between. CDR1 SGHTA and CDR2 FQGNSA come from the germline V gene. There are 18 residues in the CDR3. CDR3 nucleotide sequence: TGTGCCAGCAGCCCTTGGGCAGGGAGGAGGCGGCTTGGAAATGAGCAGTTCTTC. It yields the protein CASSPWAGRRRLGNEQFF.

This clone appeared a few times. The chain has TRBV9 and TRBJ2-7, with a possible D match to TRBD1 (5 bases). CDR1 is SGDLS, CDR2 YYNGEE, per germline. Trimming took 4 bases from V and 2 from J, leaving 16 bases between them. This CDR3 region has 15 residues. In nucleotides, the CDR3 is TGTGCCAGCAGCCAATTGGACACCTTTACCTACGAGCAGTACTTC. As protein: CASSQLDTFTYEQYF.

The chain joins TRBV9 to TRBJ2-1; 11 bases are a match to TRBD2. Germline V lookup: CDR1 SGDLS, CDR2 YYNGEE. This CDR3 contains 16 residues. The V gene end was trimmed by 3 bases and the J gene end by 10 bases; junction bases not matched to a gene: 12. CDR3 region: CASSARTSGPEKEQFF. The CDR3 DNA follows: TGTGCCAGCAGCGCGAGGACTAGCGGGCCAGAAAAGGAGCAGTTCTTC.

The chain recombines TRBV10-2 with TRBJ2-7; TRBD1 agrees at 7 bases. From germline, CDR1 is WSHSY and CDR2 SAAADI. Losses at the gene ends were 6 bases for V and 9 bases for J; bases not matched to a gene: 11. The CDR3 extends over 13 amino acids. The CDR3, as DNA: TGCGCCAGCAGGGATAGACAGGGACCTGGGCAGTACTTC. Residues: CASRDRQGPGQYF.

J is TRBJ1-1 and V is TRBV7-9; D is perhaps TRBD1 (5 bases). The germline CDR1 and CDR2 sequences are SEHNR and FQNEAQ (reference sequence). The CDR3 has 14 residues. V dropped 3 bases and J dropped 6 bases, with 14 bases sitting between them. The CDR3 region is CASSFHRRGAEAFF. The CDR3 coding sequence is TGTGCCAGCAGCTTCCACAGAAGGGGCGCTGAAGCTTTCTTT.

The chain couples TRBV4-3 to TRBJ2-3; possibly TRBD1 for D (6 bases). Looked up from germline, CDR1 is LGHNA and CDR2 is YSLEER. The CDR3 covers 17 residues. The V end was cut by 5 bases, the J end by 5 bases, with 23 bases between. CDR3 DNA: TGCGCCAGCAGCATGGACTTGGTGACAGGTACTCAAGATACGCAGTATTTT. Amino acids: CASSMDLVTGTQDTQYF.